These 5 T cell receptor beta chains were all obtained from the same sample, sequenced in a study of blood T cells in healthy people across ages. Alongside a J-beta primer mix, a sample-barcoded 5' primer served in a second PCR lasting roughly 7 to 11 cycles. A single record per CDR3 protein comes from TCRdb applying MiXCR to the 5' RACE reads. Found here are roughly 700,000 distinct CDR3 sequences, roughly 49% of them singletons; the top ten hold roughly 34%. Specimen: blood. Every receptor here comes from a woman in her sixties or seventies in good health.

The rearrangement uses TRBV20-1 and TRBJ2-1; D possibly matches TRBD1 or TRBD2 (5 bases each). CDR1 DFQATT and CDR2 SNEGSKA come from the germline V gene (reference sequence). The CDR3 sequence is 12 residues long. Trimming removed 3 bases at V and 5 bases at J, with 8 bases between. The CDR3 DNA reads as TGCAGTGCTAGGGGGGAACACAATGAGCAGTTCTTC. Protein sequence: CSARGEHNEQFF.

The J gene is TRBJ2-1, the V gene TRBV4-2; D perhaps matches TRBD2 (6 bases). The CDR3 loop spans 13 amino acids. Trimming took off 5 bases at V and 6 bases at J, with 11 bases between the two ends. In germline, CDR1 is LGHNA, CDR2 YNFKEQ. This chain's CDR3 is CASSWGVGNEQFF. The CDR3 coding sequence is TGTGCCAGCAGCTGGGGGGTGGGCAATGAGCAGTTCTTC.

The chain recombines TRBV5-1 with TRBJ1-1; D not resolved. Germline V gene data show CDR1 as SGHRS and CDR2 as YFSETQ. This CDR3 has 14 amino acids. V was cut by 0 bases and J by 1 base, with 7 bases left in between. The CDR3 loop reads CASSLELGNTEAFF. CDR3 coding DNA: TGCGCCAGCAGCTTGGAGTTGGGGAACACTGAAGCTTTCTTT.

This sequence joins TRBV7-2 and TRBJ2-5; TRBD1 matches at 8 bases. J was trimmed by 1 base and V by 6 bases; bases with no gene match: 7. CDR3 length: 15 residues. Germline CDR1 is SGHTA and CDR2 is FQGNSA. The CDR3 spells CASRYGQGFQETQYF. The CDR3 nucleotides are TGTGCCAGCAGATACGGACAGGGTTTCCAAGAGACCCAGTACTTC.

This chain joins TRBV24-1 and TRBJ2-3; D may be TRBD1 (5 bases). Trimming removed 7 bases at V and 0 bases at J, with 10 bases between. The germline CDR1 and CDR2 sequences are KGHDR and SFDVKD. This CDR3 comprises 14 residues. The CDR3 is CATRGHVSTDTQYF. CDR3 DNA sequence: TGTGCCACCAGAGGACATGTGAGCACAGATACGCAGTATTTT.